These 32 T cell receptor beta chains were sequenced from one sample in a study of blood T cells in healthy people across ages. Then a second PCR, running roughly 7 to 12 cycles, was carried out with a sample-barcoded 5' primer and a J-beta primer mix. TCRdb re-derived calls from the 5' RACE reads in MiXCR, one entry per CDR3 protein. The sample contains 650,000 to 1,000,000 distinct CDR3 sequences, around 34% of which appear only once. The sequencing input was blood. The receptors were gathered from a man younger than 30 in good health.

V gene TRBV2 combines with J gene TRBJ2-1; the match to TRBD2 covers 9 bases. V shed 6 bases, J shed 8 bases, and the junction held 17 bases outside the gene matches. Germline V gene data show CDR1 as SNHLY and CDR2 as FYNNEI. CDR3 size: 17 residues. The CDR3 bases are TGTGCCAGCAGGACTCCGCGGTTTGGCGGGGGGGCCGATGAGCAGTTCTTC. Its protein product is CASRTPRFGGGADEQFF.

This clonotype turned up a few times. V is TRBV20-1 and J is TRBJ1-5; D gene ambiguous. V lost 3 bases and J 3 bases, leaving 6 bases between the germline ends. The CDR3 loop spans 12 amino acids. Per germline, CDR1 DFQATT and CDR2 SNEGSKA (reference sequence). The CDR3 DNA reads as TGCAGTGCTAGGGGGTACAATCAGCCCCAGCATTTT. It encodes CSARGYNQPQHF.

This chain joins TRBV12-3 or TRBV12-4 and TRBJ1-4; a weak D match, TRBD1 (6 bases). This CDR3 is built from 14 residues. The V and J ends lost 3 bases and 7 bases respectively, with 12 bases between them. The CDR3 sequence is CASSLRGAGEKLFF. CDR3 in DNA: TGTGCCAGCAGTTTGCGGGGGGCAGGTGAAAAACTGTTTTTT.

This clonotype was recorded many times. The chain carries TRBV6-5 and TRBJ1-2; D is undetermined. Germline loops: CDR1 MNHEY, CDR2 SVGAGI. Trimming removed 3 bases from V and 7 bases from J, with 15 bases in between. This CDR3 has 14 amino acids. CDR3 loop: CASSYSPRAPGYTF. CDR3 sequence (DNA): TGTGCCAGCAGTTATTCCCCCCGGGCTCCTGGCTACACCTTC.

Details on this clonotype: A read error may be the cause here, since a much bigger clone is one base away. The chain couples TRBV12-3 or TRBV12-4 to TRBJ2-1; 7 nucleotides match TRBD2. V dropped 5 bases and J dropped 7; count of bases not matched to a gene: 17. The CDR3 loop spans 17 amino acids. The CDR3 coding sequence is TGTGCCAGCAGTGGGACTATCGGAGTTCCCCTCTGGAATGAGCAGTTCTTC. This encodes CASSGTIGVPLWNEQFF.

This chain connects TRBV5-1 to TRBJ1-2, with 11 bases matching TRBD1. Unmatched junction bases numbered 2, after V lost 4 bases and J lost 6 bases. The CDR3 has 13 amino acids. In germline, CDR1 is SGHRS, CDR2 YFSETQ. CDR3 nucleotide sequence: TGCGCCAGCAGCGAGGACAGGGGGCATGGCTACACCTTC. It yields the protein CASSEDRGHGYTF. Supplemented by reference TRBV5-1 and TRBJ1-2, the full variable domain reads KAGVTQTPRYLIKTRGQQVTLSCSPISGHRSVSWYQQTPGQGLQFLFEYFSETQRNKGNFPGRFSGRQFSNSRSEMNVSTLELGDSALYLCASSEDRGHGYTFGSGTRLTVV.

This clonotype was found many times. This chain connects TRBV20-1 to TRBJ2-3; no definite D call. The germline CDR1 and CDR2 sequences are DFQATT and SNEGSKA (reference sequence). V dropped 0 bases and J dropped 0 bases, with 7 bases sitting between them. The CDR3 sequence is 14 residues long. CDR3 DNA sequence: TGCAGTGCTAGAGACTACCTAAGCACAGATACGCAGTATTTT. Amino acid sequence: CSARDYLSTDTQYF.

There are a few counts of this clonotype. DNA of the CDR3: TGTGCCAGCAGCTTCGACGACATTCAGTACTTC. Translating gives CASSFDDIQYF. The V gene is TRBV7-2, the J gene TRBJ2-4; D is unresolved. Germline CDR1 SGHTA, CDR2 FQGNSA. The CDR3 loop spans 11 amino acids. V shed 3 bases and J shed 8 bases, with 5 bases lying between them.

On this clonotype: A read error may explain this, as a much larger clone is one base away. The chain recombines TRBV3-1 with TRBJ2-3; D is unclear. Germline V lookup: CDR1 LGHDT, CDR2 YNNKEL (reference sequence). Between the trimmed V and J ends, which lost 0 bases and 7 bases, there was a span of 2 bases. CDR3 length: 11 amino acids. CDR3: CASSQENTQYF. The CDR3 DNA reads TGTGCCAGCAGCCAAGAAAATACGCAGTATTTT.

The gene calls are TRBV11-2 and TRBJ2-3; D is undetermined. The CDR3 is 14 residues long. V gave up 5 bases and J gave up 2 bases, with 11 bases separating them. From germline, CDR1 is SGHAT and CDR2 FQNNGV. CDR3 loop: CASSPYRTTDTQYF. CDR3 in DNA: TGTGCCAGCAGCCCTTACAGAACCACAGATACGCAGTATTTT.

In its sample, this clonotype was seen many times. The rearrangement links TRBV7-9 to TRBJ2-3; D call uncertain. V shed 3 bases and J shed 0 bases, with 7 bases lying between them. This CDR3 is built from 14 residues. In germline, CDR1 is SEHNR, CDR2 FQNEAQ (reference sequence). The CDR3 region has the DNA TGTGCCAGCAGCTTTCCGGCTAGCACAGATACGCAGTATTTT. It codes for CASSFPASTDTQYF.

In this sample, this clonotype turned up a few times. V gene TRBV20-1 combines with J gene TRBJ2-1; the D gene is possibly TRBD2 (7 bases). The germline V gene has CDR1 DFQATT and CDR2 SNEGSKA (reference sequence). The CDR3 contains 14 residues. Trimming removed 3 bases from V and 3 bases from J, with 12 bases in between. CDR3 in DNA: TGCAGTGCTAGCCCGGGGGGCCACTACAATGAGCAGTTCTTC. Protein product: CSASPGGHYNEQFF.

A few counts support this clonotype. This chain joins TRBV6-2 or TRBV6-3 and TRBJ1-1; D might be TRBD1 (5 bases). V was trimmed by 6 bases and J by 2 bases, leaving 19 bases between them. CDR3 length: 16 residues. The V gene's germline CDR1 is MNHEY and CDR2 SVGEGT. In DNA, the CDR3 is TGTGCCAGCAGCTACAGCAGGAGGGGCGTAAACACTGAAGCTTTCTTT. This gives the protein CASSYSRRGVNTEAFF.

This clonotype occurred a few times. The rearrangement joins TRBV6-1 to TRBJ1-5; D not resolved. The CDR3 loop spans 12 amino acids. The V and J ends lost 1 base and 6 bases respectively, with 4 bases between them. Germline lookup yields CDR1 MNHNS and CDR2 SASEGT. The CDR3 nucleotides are TGTGCCAGCAGTGAAGGGGCTCAGCCCCAGCATTTT. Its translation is CASSEGAQPQHF.

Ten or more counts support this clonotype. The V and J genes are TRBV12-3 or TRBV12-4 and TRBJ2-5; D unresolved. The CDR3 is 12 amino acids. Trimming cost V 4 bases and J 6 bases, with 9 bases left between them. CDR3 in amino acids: CASSSNSQTQYF. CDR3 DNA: TGTGCCAGCAGTTCGAATTCCCAGACCCAGTACTTC.

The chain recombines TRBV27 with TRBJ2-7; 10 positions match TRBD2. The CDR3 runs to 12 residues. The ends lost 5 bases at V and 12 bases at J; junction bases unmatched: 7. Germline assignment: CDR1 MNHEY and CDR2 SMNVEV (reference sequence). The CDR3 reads CASSPLAGGTYF. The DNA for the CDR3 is TGTGCCAGCAGTCCCTTAGCGGGGGGCACGTACTTC.

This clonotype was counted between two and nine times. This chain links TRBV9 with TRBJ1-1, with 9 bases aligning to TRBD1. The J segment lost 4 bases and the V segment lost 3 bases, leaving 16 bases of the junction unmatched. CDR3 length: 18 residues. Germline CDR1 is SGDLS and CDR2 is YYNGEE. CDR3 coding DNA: TGTGCCAGCAGCGGTCCCCCCTCCAAGACAGGGGGACTCACTGAAGCTTTCTTT. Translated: CASSGPPSKTGGLTEAFF.

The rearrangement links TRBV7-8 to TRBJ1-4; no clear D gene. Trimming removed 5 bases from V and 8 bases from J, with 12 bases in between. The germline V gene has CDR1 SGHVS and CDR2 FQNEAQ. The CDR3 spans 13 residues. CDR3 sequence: CASSALFGEKLFF. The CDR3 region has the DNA TGTGCCAGCAGCGCCCTGTTTGGGGAAAAACTGTTTTTT.

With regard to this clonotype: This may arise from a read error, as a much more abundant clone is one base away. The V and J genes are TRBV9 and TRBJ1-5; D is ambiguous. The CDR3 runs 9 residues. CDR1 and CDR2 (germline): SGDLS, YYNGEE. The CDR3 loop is CASSGPPHF. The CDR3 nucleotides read TGTGCCAGCAGTGGGCCCCCGCATTTT.

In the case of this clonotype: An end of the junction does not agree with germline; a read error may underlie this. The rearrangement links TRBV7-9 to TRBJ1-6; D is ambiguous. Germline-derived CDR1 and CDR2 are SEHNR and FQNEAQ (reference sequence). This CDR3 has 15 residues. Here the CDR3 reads CASSLDSGKNSPPHF. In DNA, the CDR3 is TGTGCCAGCAGCTTAGACTCCGGGAAAAATTCACCCCCCCACTTT.

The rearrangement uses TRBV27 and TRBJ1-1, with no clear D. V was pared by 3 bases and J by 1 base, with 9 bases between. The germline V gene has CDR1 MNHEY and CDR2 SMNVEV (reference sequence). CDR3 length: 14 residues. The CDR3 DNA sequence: TGTGCCAGCAGTTTCATAGACGGGAACACTGAAGCTTTCTTT. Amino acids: CASSFIDGNTEAFF.

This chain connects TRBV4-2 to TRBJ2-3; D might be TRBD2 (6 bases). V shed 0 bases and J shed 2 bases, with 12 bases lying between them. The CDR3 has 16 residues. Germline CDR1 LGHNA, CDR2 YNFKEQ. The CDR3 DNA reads TGTGCCAGCAGCCAAGAGGGGGACTTCTCCACAGATACGCAGTATTTT. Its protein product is CASSQEGDFSTDTQYF.

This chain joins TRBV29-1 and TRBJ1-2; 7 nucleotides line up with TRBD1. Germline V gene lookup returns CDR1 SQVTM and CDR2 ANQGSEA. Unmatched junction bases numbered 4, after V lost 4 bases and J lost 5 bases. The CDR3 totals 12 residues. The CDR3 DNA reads TGCAGCGTTGGGGACAGCGGGTATGGCTACACCTTC. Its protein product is CSVGDSGYGYTF. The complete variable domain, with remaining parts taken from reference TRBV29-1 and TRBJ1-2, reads SAVISQKPSRDICQRGTSLTIQCQVDSQVTMMFWYRQQPGQSLTLIATANQGSEATYESGFVIDKFPISRPNLTFSTLTVSNMSPEDSSIYLCSVGDSGYGYTFGSGTRLTVV.

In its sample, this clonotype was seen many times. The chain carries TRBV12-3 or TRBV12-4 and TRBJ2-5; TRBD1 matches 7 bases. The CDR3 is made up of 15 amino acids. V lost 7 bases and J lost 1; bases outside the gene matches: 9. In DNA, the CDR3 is TGTGCCAGCAAACAGGGGTATGACTTCCAAGAGACCCAGTACTTC. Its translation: CASKQGYDFQETQYF.

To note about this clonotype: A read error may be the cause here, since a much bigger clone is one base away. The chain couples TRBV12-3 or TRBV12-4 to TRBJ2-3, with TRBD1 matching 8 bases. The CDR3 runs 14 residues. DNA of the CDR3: TGTGCCAGCACAACAGGGGGGAACACAGATGCGCAGTATTTT. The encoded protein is CASTTGGNTDAQYF.

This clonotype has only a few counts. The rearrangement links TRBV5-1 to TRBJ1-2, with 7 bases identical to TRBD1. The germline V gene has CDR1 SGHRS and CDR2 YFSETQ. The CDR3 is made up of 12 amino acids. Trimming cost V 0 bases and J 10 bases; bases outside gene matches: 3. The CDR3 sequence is CASSLGQGNYTF. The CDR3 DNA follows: TGCGCCAGCAGCTTGGGACAGGGAAACTACACCTTC.

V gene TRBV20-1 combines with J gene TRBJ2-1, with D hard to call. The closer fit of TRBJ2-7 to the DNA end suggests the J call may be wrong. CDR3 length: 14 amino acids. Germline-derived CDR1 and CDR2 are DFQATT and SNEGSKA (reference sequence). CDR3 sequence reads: CSASKLSSYNEQYF. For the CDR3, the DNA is TGCAGTGCTAGCAAGCTGAGCTCCTACAATGAGCAGTACTTC.

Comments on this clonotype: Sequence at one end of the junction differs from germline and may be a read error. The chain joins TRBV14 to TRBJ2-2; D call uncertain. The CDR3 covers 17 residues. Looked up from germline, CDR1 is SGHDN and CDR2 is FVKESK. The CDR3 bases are TGTGCCAGCAACCAAGACCTCCTTAACGCGAACACCGGGGAGCTGTTTTTT. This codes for CASNQDLLNANTGELFF.

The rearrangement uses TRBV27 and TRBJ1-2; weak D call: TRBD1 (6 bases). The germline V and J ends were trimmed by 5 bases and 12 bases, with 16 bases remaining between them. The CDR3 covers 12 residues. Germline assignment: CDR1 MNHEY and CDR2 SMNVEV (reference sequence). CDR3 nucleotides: TGTGCCAGCAGTGCAGGGTCGGGGGGCAACACCTTC. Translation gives CASSAGSGGNTF.

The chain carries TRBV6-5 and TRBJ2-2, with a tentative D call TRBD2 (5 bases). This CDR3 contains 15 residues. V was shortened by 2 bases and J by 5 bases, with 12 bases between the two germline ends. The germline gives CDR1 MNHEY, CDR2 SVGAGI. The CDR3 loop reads CASSYSVTGTGELFF. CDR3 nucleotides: TGTGCCAGCAGTTACAGCGTGACGGGAACCGGGGAGCTGTTTTTT.

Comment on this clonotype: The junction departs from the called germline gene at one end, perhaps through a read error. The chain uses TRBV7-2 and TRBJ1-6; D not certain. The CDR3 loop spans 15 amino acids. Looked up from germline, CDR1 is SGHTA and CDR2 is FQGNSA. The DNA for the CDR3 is TGTGCCAGCAGCCCAGGACGGGTTACTAATGCACCCCTCCACTTT. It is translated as CASSPGRVTNAPLHF.

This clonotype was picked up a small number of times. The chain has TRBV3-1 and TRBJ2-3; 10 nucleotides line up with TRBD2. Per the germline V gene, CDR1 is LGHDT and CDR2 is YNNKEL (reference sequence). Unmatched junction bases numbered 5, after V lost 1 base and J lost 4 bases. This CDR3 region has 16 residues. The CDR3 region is CASSQGASGGSDTQYF. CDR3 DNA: TGTGCCAGCAGCCAAGGAGCTAGCGGGGGTTCAGATACGCAGTATTTT.